This T cell receptor beta chain emerged from a study of blood T cell repertoires in COVID-19. Profiled with immunoSEQ multiplex PCR; TCRdb holds only in-frame clones, not every one. The sample contains about 58,000 clones, over 75% of which appear only once. The CDR3 extends over 15 amino acids. Germline lookup yields CDR1 SGDLS and CDR2 YYNGEE. V lost 2 bases and J lost 5; bases outside the gene matches: 9. Sequencing was done on a sample of peripheral blood. The V gene is TRBV9, the J gene TRBJ1-1; 7 nucleotides align to TRBD1. The TCR originated in a woman aged 55-70 years with active COVID-19. The CDR3 sequence is CASSVLAGGYTEAFF. The CDR3 DNA sequence: TGTGCCAGCAGCGTTTTGGCAGGGGGTTATACTGAAGCTTTCTTT.